This entry lists 5 T cell receptor beta chains sequenced from one sample in a study of blood T cell repertoires in COVID-19. Sequenced by immunoSEQ multiplex PCR; TCRdb stores in-frame clones only, minus some. Here the sample spans tens of thousands of clones, approximately 94% being singletons. Input material: peripheral blood. The receptors were sampled from a human donor with active COVID-19. The donor label of this sample is uncertain.

The chain combines TRBV19 with TRBJ2-2; D may be TRBD1 (5 bases). Germline assignment: CDR1 LNHDA and CDR2 SQIVND (reference sequence). The V end was cut by 5 bases, the J end by 4 bases, with 14 bases between. There are 15 residues in the CDR3. As DNA, the CDR3 is TGTGCCAGTAGTTTTAAGGGGTCGGCCACCGGGGAGCTGTTTTTT. Its translation: CASSFKGSATGELFF.

The V gene is TRBV3-1 (or the pseudogene TRBV3-2), the J gene TRBJ2-5; D uncertain. Germline V gene data show CDR1 as LGHDT and CDR2 as YNNKEL (reference sequence). V lost 0 bases and J lost 4, with 9 bases in between. This CDR3 has 14 residues. As DNA, the CDR3 is TGTGCCAGCAGCCAAGACGAGTTCGGAGAGACCCAGTACTTC. Translating gives CASSQDEFGETQYF.

V gene TRBV29-1 combines with J gene TRBJ2-5; 12 nucleotides align to TRBD1. Germline lookup yields CDR1 SQVTM and CDR2 ANQGSEA. Germline trimming cut 3 bases from V and 5 bases from J; bases unmatched to any gene: 4. The CDR3 is 14 amino acids. The CDR3 here is CSVDRDRGRETQYF. CDR3 DNA sequence: TGCAGCGTTGATAGGGACAGGGGGCGGGAGACCCAGTACTTC.

The rearrangement uses TRBV5-4 and TRBJ2-7, with D possibly being TRBD1 (5 bases). The CDR3 has 14 residues. Trimming left V 3 bases short and J 1 base short, with 11 bases between. CDR1 is SGHNT, CDR2 YYREEE, per germline (reference sequence). CDR3 in amino acids: CASSSKTASYEQYF. For the CDR3, the DNA is TGTGCCAGCAGCTCGAAGACAGCATCCTACGAGCAGTACTTC. Supplemented by reference TRBV5-4 and TRBJ2-7, the full variable domain reads ETGVTQSPTHLIKTRGQQVTLRCSSQSGHNTVSWYQQALGQGPQFIFQYYREEENGRGNFPPRFSGLQFPNYSSELNVNALELDDSALYLCASSSKTASYEQYFGPGTRLTVT.

The chain links TRBV5-1 to TRBJ2-7; TRBD2 might be the D (6 bases). Trimming took 2 bases from V and 3 from J, leaving 12 bases between them. CDR3 length: 14 amino acids. The germline gives CDR1 SGHRS, CDR2 YFSETQ. The CDR3 region has the DNA TGCGCCAGCAGCTTTGCGGGGCCCCTCTACGAGCAGTACTTC. This codes for CASSFAGPLYEQYF.